These 20 T cell receptor beta chains came from one sample sequenced in a study of shared clonotypes between healthy human individuals. TCRdb's copy holds only in-frame clones and misses some; the assay was immunoSEQ multiplex PCR. The sample shows some 1.5 million clones, more than 95% of them seen only once. What was sequenced was naive CD4+ T cells sorted from blood. Subset noted: CD45RA+ positively selected. These receptors originate from a man aged 25 to 40 in good health.

The chain recombines TRBV28 with TRBJ1-2; weak D call: TRBD1 (5 bases). The CDR3 is 12 residues long. V was pared by 6 bases and J by 4 bases, with 9 bases between. Germline-derived CDR1 and CDR2 are MDHEN and SYDVKM. CDR3 region: CASSPGTYGYTF. CDR3 coding DNA: TGTGCCAGCAGCCCTGGGACCTATGGCTACACCTTC.

The chain employs TRBV5-1 and TRBJ2-3; D remains ambiguous. Germline CDR1 SGHRS, CDR2 YFSETQ. V lost 0 bases and J 3 bases, leaving 11 bases between the germline ends. CDR3 length: 15 amino acids. The chain's CDR3 is CASSLVHGGTDTQYF. CDR3 bases: TGCGCCAGCAGCTTGGTCCACGGCGGTACAGATACGCAGTATTTT.

About this clone: The sample has other DNA sequences that encode this CDR3 too. The chain carries TRBV2 and TRBJ2-5; D is ambiguous. This CDR3 is built from 12 residues. The V gene lost 6 bases and the J gene lost 2 bases, with 7 bases spanning the gap. CDR1 and CDR2 from the germline V gene are SNHLY and FYNNEI. The CDR3 DNA follows: TGTGCCAGCAGGGAGAGACAAGAGACCCAGTACTTC. This codes for CASRERQETQYF.

The chain has TRBV11-2 and TRBJ2-7; the match to TRBD2 covers 8 bases. Germline V CDR1 and CDR2: SGHAT, FQNNGV. Trimming cost V 5 bases and J 5 bases; bases outside gene matches: 8. The CDR3 is made up of 14 amino acids. The CDR3 sequence is CASSRGLAPHEQYF. For the CDR3, the DNA is TGTGCCAGCAGCCGAGGACTAGCCCCCCACGAGCAGTACTTC. Full variable domain (rest looked up from reference TRBV11-2 and TRBJ2-7): EAGVAQSPRYKIIEKRQSVAFWCNPISGHATLYWYQQILGQGPKLLIQFQNNGVVDDSQLPKDRFSAERLKGVDSTLKIQPAKLEDSAVYLCASSRGLAPHEQYFGPGTRLTVT.

V and J are TRBV11-3 and TRBJ2-7; D possibly corresponds to TRBD2 (6 bases). The CDR3 consists of 15 residues. V was cut by 5 bases and J by 0 bases, with 14 bases left in between. Per the germline V gene, CDR1 is SGHNT and CDR2 is YENEEA. CDR3 coding DNA: TGTGCCAGCAGCCAGCGCGGGACGAACTCCTACGAGCAGTACTTC. Encoded protein: CASSQRGTNSYEQYF.

The chain combines TRBV2 with TRBJ2-5; possible D gene TRBD2, 6 bases. The germline V gene has CDR1 SNHLY and CDR2 FYNNEI. Trimming left V 3 bases short and J 5 bases short, with 10 bases between. The CDR3 loop spans 13 amino acids. This CDR3 reads CASSENSGETQYF. The CDR3 bases are TGTGCCAGCAGTGAGAATAGCGGCGAGACCCAGTACTTC. The whole variable domain, filled in from reference TRBV2 and TRBJ2-5, reads EPEVTQTPSHQVTQMGQEVILRCVPISNHLYFYWYRQILGQKVEFLVSFYNNEISEKSEIFDDQFSVERPDGSNFTLKIRSTKLEDSAMYFCASSENSGETQYFGPGTRLLVL.

This sequence joins TRBV7-9 and TRBJ2-1; D is unclear. Per germline, CDR1 SEHNR and CDR2 FQNEAQ (reference sequence). This CDR3 comprises 13 residues. V shed 1 base and J shed 4 bases, with 5 bases lying between them. CDR3 sequence reads: CASSLGPYNEQFF. The CDR3 DNA reads as TGTGCCAGCAGCTTAGGGCCTTACAATGAGCAGTTCTTC.

The chain has TRBV5-6 and TRBJ2-7; D might be TRBD1 or TRBD2, each matching 6 bases. The CDR3 length is 19 residues. CDR1 SGHDT and CDR2 YYEEEE come from the germline V gene. Trimming shortened V by 0 bases and J by 2 bases, and 24 bases separated the two germline ends. DNA for the CDR3: TGTGCCAGCAGCTTGGGTCATAGTTGGGGGGCGCGGTTGACCTACGAGCAGTACTTC. Protein product: CASSLGHSWGARLTYEQYF.

The chain recombines TRBV4-3 with TRBJ2-1, with D maybe TRBD1 (5 bases). The CDR3 length is 16 residues. Germline-derived CDR1 and CDR2 are LGHNA and YSLEER. V lost 5 bases and J 0 bases, leaving 14 bases between the germline ends. CDR3 residues: CASSSWTKSSYNEQFF. CDR3 nucleotides: TGCGCCAGCAGCTCCTGGACAAAGAGCTCCTACAATGAGCAGTTCTTC.

This rearrangement joins TRBV18 to TRBJ2-1, with 10 bases identical to TRBD2. Per the germline V gene, CDR1 is KGHSH and CDR2 is LQKENI. Unmatched junction bases numbered 5, after V lost 0 bases and J lost 9 bases. The CDR3 covers 15 residues. CDR3 in DNA: TGTGCCAGCTCACCACCGCCTAGCGGGAGTATTGAGCAGTTCTTC. Translating it yields CASSPPPSGSIEQFF.

The chain couples TRBV7-3 to TRBJ2-2, with 9 bases fitting TRBD1. CDR1 is SGHTA and CDR2 is FQGTGA in the germline V gene. J gave up 7 bases and V 6 bases, and 6 bases lay outside the gene matches. The CDR3 contains 14 residues. The CDR3 coding sequence is TGTGCCAGCAGACAGGGGGCGCGTAGCGGGGAGCTGTTTTTT. Its translation is CASRQGARSGELFF.

A remark on this clone: The same CDR3 is also encoded by other DNA sequences in this sample. The chain carries TRBV28 and TRBJ1-1; 7 nucleotides match TRBD1. The CDR3 has 14 amino acids. V was clipped by 3 bases and J by 5 bases; unmatched bases: 6. Per germline, CDR1 MDHEN and CDR2 SYDVKM. CDR3 amino acids: CASSLPGGGTEAFF. DNA of the CDR3: TGTGCCAGCAGTTTGCCAGGGGGGGGTACTGAAGCTTTCTTT.

The chain carries TRBV4-2 and TRBJ1-2; no reliable D call. The V and J ends lost 0 bases and 10 bases respectively, with 18 bases between them. The CDR3 is made up of 15 amino acids. In germline, CDR1 is LGHNA, CDR2 YNFKEQ. CDR3 in amino acids: CASSQERTYGHLYTF. In nucleotides, the CDR3 is TGTGCCAGCAGCCAAGAACGAACTTATGGGCACCTCTACACCTTC.

This chain connects TRBV6-1 to TRBJ2-1; D unclear. From germline, CDR1 is MNHNS and CDR2 SASEGT. Between the trimmed V and J ends, which lost 2 bases and 2 bases, there was a span of 7 bases. The CDR3 length is 14 residues. CDR3 nucleotides: TGTGCCAGCAGTGAAATTTCTACCTACAATGAGCAGTTCTTC. Its translation: CASSEISTYNEQFF.

The rearrangement joins TRBV6-5 to TRBJ2-2; possible D gene TRBD1, 5 bases. This CDR3 region has 15 residues. Germline lookup yields CDR1 MNHEY and CDR2 SVGAGI. V dropped 6 bases and J dropped 6 bases, with 17 bases sitting between them. The chain's CDR3 is CASRRQGVRAGELFF. CDR3 sequence (DNA): TGTGCCAGCAGGAGGCAGGGTGTCCGGGCCGGGGAGCTGTTTTTT.

This chain joins TRBV2 and TRBJ1-5, with TRBD1 matching over 10 bases. The V gene end was trimmed by 3 bases and the J gene end by 4 bases; junction bases not matched to a gene: 12. Germline assignment: CDR1 SNHLY and CDR2 FYNNEI. The CDR3 length is 18 residues. Here the CDR3 reads CASSDRSGTGVGNQPQHF. The CDR3 DNA reads TGTGCCAGCAGTGATCGATCCGGGACAGGGGTAGGGAATCAGCCCCAGCATTTT.

This chain uses TRBV5-1 with TRBJ2-3; D may be TRBD2 (6 bases). The CDR3 totals 19 residues. V was pared by 1 base and J by 2 bases, with 23 bases between. Germline values: CDR1 SGHRS, CDR2 YFSETQ. The CDR3 sequence is CASSLFFLPKEGLTDTQYF. DNA of the CDR3: TGCGCCAGCAGCTTGTTTTTCCTCCCCAAGGAGGGACTCACAGATACGCAGTATTTT.

V usage is TRBV4-3 and J usage is TRBJ2-3; no reliable D call. CDR3 size: 16 residues. Germline CDR1 reads LGHNA; CDR2 reads YSLEER. Trimming pared 1 base from V and 4 bases from J, leaving 15 bases between. CDR3 DNA: TGCGCCAGCAGCCAAGGGGCCAGCGCCTCCTCAGATACGCAGTATTTT. The encoded protein is CASSQGASASSDTQYF.

About this clone: The junction differs from germline at one of its ends, possibly a read error. The rearrangement joins TRBV10-3 to TRBJ2-5; tentatively, D is TRBD2 (7 bases). Germline assignment: CDR1 ENHRY and CDR2 SYGVKD. The CDR3 length is 13 residues. CDR3 nucleotide sequence: TGTGCCACCAACTCCGGGGGGCAAGGGACCCAGTACTTC. Translation: CATNSGGQGTQYF.

Turning to this clone: Distinct nucleotide sequences in the sample also encode this CDR3. J is TRBJ2-2 and V is TRBV11-3; D unclear. Trimming took 0 bases from V and 3 from J, leaving 5 bases between them. The CDR3 contains 14 residues. Germline V gene lookup returns CDR1 SGHNT and CDR2 YENEEA. This chain's CDR3 is CASSLDRDTGELFF. CDR3 nucleotide sequence: TGTGCCAGCAGCTTAGATAGGGACACCGGGGAGCTGTTTTTT.